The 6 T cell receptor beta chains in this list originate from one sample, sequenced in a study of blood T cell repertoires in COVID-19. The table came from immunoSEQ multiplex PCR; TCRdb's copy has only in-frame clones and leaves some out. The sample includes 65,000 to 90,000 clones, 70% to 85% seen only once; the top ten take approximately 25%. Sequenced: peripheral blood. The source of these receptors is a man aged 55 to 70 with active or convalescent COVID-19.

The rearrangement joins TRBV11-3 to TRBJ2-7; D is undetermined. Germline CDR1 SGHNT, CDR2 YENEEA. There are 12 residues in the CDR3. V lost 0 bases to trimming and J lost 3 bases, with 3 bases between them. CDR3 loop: CASSLDGYEQYF. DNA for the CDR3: TGTGCCAGCAGCTTAGACGGCTACGAGCAGTACTTC.

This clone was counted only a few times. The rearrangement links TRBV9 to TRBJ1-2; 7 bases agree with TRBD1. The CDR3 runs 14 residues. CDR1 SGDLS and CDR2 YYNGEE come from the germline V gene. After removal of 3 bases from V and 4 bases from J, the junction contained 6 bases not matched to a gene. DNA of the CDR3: TGTGCCAGCAGCGCCCGGGACAGAGCCTATGGCTACACCTTC. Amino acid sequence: CASSARDRAYGYTF.

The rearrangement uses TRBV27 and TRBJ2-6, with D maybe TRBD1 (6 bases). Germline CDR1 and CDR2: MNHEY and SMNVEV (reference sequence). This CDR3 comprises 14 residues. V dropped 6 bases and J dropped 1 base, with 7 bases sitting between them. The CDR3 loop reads CASRQGSGANVLTF. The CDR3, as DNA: TGTGCCAGCAGACAGGGTTCTGGGGCCAACGTCCTGACTTTC. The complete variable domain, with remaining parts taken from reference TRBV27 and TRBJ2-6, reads EAQVTQNPRYLITVTGKKLTVTCSQNMNHEYMSWYRQDPGLGLRQIYYSMNVEVTDKGDVPEGYKVSRKEKRNFPLILESPSPNQTSLYFCASRQGSGANVLTFGAGSRLTVL.

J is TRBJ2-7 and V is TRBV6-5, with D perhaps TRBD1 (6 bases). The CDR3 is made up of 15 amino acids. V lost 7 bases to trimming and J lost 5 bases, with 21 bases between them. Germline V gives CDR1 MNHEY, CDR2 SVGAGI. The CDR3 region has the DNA TGTGCCAGCACCGCATACATTAATACAGGGAACGAGCAGTACTTC. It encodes CASTAYINTGNEQYF.

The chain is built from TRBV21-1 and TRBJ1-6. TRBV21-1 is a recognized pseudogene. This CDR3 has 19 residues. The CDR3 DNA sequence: TGTGCCAGCAGCAAGTTTGGGCAGGACGGGGAGGGGAATAATTCACCCCTCCACTTT. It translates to CASSKFGQDGEGNNSPLHF.

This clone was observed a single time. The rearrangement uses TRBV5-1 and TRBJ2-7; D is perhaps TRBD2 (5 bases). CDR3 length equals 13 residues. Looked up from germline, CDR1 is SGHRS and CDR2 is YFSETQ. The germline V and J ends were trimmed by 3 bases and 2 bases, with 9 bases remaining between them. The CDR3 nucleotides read TGCGCCAGCAGCTCCCCGGAGGCCTACGAGCAGTACTTC. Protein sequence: CASSSPEAYEQYF.